Detailed here is one T cell receptor beta chain. This record comes from a study of blood T cell repertoires in COVID-19. Turning to the study itself: COVID-19 samples from acute and convalescent phases originated in the United States, Italy and Spain.

Assay: immunoSEQ multiplex PCR; the TCRdb copy retains only in-frame clones and omits some. The sample shows tens of thousands of clones, around 80% of them seen only once. The CDR3 has 14 amino acids. Per germline, CDR1 SEHNR and CDR2 FQNEAQ (reference sequence). V shed 1 base and J 8 bases; nucleotides not matched to a gene: 6. J is TRBJ1-1 and V is TRBV7-9; 8 bases are shared with TRBD1. This receptor was obtained from a man aged 55 to 70 with active COVID-19. The sample comprised peripheral blood. The CDR3 sequence: CASSLDRDRIEAFF. The CDR3 coding sequence is TGTGCCAGCAGCTTAGATCGGGACAGGATCGAAGCTTTCTTT. The complete variable domain, with remaining parts taken from reference TRBV7-9 and TRBJ1-1, reads DTGVSQNPRHKITKRGQNVTFRCDPISEHNRLYWYRQTLGQGPEFLTYFQNEAQLEKSRLLSDRFSAERPKGSFSTLEIQRTEQGDSAMYLCASSLDRDRIEAFFGQGTRLTVV.